These 32 T cell receptor beta chains were all obtained from the same sample, sequenced in a study of shared clonotypes between healthy human individuals. Naive CD8 cells lacked CD45RO and underwent positive selection for CCR7, leaving out terminally differentiated effector memory CD45RA+ cells. Using immunoSEQ multiplex PCR, the repertoire was profiled, and TCRdb retains in-frame clones only, with some absent. The top ten hold 1.2% of the sample, which has 1.5 million to 2.5 million clones, about 94% seen once. Input material: naive CD8+ T cells sorted from blood. The source of these receptors is a man aged 18 to 29 in good health.

With respect to this clone: The same CDR3 is also encoded by other DNA sequences in this sample. The V and J genes are TRBV7-6 and TRBJ2-7, with 12 bases that match TRBD1. This CDR3 has 14 residues. The J segment lost 4 bases and the V segment lost 4 bases, leaving 2 bases of the junction unmatched. Germline lookup yields CDR1 SGHVS and CDR2 FNYEAQ. CDR3 sequence: CASSSGQGAYEQYF. Written as DNA, the CDR3 is TGTGCCAGCAGCTCGGGACAGGGGGCGTACGAGCAGTACTTC.

The rearrangement uses TRBV5-6 and TRBJ2-1; 13 nucleotides agree with TRBD2. Trimming removed 4 bases from V and 0 bases from J; junction bases left unmatched: 4. CDR3 length: 17 amino acids. CDR1 is SGHDT, CDR2 YYEEEE, per germline. This CDR3 reads CASSPRTSGSSYNEQFF. CDR3 nucleotide sequence: TGTGCCAGCAGCCCAAGGACTAGCGGGAGCTCCTACAATGAGCAGTTCTTC.

The gene calls are TRBV4-3 and TRBJ2-7, with D uncertain. Germline CDR1 and CDR2: LGHNA and YSLEER. The CDR3 sequence is 15 residues long. V was trimmed by 0 bases and J by 0 bases, leaving 9 bases between them. CDR3 coding DNA: TGCGCCAGCAGCCAAGAAAGGTGGAACTCCTACGAGCAGTACTTC. It codes for CASSQERWNSYEQYF.

This sequence joins TRBV1 and TRBJ2-7; the table's TRBD2 call for D was not verified on the DNA. TRBV1 constitutes a pseudogene. This CDR3 is 14 amino acids long. In DNA form, the CDR3 reads TGCACCAGCAGCCAAGAGGCCGGGACTTACGAGCAGTACTTC. Translation gives CTSSQEAGTYEQYF.

V gene TRBV30 combines with J gene TRBJ1-5; D perhaps matches TRBD1 (5 bases). Per the germline V gene, CDR1 is GTSNPN and CDR2 is SVGIG (reference sequence). There are 15 residues in the CDR3. V was shortened by 2 bases and J by 8 bases, with 19 bases between the two germline ends. The CDR3 nucleotides are TGTGCCTGGAGTTTATTTTCAGGGCCCGGAGAGCCCCAGCATTTT. Encoded protein: CAWSLFSGPGEPQHF.

The chain uses TRBV10-3 and TRBJ1-1; D is unresolved. V gave up 5 bases and J gave up 3 bases, with 25 bases separating them. Germline values: CDR1 ENHRY, CDR2 SYGVKD. The CDR3 length is 18 residues. The CDR3 bases are TGTGCCATCAGTAACGACTCAAGCGTCTTCGGGAGAGACACTGAAGCTTTCTTT. As protein: CAISNDSSVFGRDTEAFF.

The chain combines TRBV10-2 with TRBJ2-7; 7 bases map to TRBD1. The CDR3 extends over 15 amino acids. The junction had 4 bases not matched to a gene; V was cut back by 2 bases and J by 0 bases. Per the germline V gene, CDR1 is WSHSY and CDR2 is SAAADI. Here the CDR3 reads CASSEATGLSYEQYF. The CDR3, as DNA: TGCGCCAGCAGTGAGGCGACAGGGCTCTCCTACGAGCAGTACTTC.

V is TRBV7-6 and J is TRBJ2-1; D is unresolved. Looked up from germline, CDR1 is SGHVS and CDR2 is FNYEAQ. The CDR3 loop spans 13 amino acids. Trimming took 6 bases from V and 2 from J, leaving 8 bases between them. The CDR3 sequence is CASRRDPYNEQFF. CDR3 sequence (DNA): TGTGCCAGCAGAAGAGATCCCTACAATGAGCAGTTCTTC.

The V call is TRBV27, the J call TRBJ2-1; D call uncertain. Trimming took off 0 bases at V and 9 bases at J, with 6 bases between the two ends. From germline, CDR1 is MNHEY and CDR2 SMNVEV (reference sequence). This CDR3 comprises 12 residues. The CDR3 region has the DNA TGTGCCAGCAGTTTATCGGAGAGTGAGCAGTTCTTC. This translates into CASSLSESEQFF.

This rearrangement joins TRBV6-4 to TRBJ2-7; D gene unclear. Germline V gene data show CDR1 as MRHNA and CDR2 as SNTAGT. There are 12 residues in the CDR3. Trimming stripped 6 bases from V and 7 bases from J, with 13 bases between. CDR3 in amino acids: CASSLLGEEQYF. The CDR3 coding sequence is TGTGCCAGCAGCCTCCTAGGCGAAGAGCAGTACTTC.

This clone is a singleton in its sample. The V call is TRBV27, the J call TRBJ2-7, with 9 bases lining up with TRBD1. The J segment lost 2 bases and the V segment lost 5 bases, leaving 7 bases of the junction unmatched. Germline assignment: CDR1 MNHEY and CDR2 SMNVEV (reference sequence). CDR3 size: 15 residues. The CDR3 sequence: CASSIAGTGPYEQYF. DNA of the CDR3: TGTGCCAGCAGTATCGCCGGGACAGGGCCCTACGAGCAGTACTTC.

The chain employs TRBV21-1 and TRBJ2-7; the table gives TRBD2 as D, unverified against the DNA. TRBV21-1 is noted as a pseudogene. The CDR3 sequence is 17 residues long. The chain's CDR3 is CASSKLDCERGSYEQYF. In DNA form, the CDR3 reads TGTGCCAGCAGCAAACTCGATTGTGAGCGAGGCTCCTACGAGCAGTACTTC.

This rearrangement joins TRBV2 to TRBJ1-2; tentatively, D is TRBD1 (5 bases). This CDR3 has 19 residues. Per germline, CDR1 SNHLY and CDR2 FYNNEI. Trimming removed 1 base from V and 4 bases from J, with 25 bases in between. The CDR3 here is CASSEGLPGDVYFSYGYTF. In nucleotides, the CDR3 is TGTGCCAGCAGTGAAGGCCTACCCGGGGACGTCTACTTTAGCTATGGCTACACCTTC. Filled out from reference TRBV2 and TRBJ1-2, the complete variable domain reads EPEVTQTPSHQVTQMGQEVILRCVPISNHLYFYWYRQILGQKVEFLVSFYNNEISEKSEIFDDQFSVERPDGSNFTLKIRSTKLEDSAMYFCASSEGLPGDVYFSYGYTFGSGTRLTVV.

This chain links TRBV10-2 with TRBJ2-7; no firm D call. Between the trimmed V and J ends, which lost 8 bases and 3 bases, there was a span of 8 bases. The length of the CDR3 is 11 residues. Per germline, CDR1 WSHSY and CDR2 SAAADI. For the CDR3, the DNA is TGCGCCAGCTTGCTAGGCTACGAGCAGTACTTC. Amino acid sequence: CASLLGYEQYF.

Here the CDR3 DNA reads TGTGCCAGCAGTCCTCGAGCGCTAGTGGGACTTAGGGACGAGCAGTACTTC. Translating it yields CASSPRALVGLRDEQYF. The genes are TRBV27 and TRBJ2-7; possibly TRBD2 for D (6 bases). Trimming cost V 5 bases and J 5 bases, with 25 bases left between them. CDR1 is MNHEY, CDR2 SMNVEV, per germline (reference sequence). The CDR3 is 17 amino acids.

This chain joins TRBV19 and TRBJ2-5; D possibly uses TRBD1 or TRBD2 (6 bases each). Trimming stripped 3 bases from V and 1 base from J, with 9 bases between. The CDR3 is 14 amino acids. The germline V gene encodes CDR1 LNHDA and CDR2 SQIVND (reference sequence). CDR3 nucleotide sequence: TGTGCCAGTAGTATCTGGGGGGCCCAAGAGACCCAGTACTTC. As protein: CASSIWGAQETQYF.

V and J are TRBV28 and TRBJ1-6; tentative D call: TRBD1 (6 bases). This CDR3 has 14 amino acids. The germline V gene encodes CDR1 MDHEN and CDR2 SYDVKM. Trimming took off 6 bases at V and 7 bases at J, with 13 bases between the two ends. The CDR3 loop reads CASSLTGFNSPLHF. The DNA for the CDR3 is TGTGCCAGCAGCCTCACAGGGTTCAATTCACCCCTCCACTTT.

The chain links TRBV7-9 to TRBJ1-2, with 8 nucleotides matching TRBD1. J lost 0 bases, V lost 1 base, and 4 bases had no gene match. From germline, CDR1 is SEHNR and CDR2 FQNEAQ (reference sequence). The CDR3 sequence is 16 residues long. The CDR3 DNA reads as TGTGCCAGCAGCTTAGAGGACAGGGCAGCTAACTATGGCTACACCTTC. Protein: CASSLEDRAANYGYTF.

The V gene is TRBV15, the J gene TRBJ2-2; 8 positions match TRBD2. Germline V gene sequence: CDR1 LNHNV, CDR2 YYDKDF (reference sequence). With 3 bases clipped from V and 3 bases from J, the junction kept 9 bases outside the gene matches. The CDR3 is 17 residues long. CDR3 region: CATSSETGGRYTGELFF. DNA for the CDR3: TGTGCCACCAGCAGTGAAACGGGGGGGCGGTACACCGGGGAGCTGTTTTTT. Full variable domain (outside the CDR3, taken from reference TRBV15 and TRBJ2-2): DAMVIQNPRYQVTQFGKPVTLSCSQTLNHNVMYWYQQKSSQAPKLLFHYYDKDFNNEADTPDNFQSRRPNTSFCFLDIRSPGLGDTAMYLCATSSETGGRYTGELFFGEGSRLTVL.

The rearrangement links TRBV6-5 to TRBJ2-5; D is undetermined. The CDR3 loop spans 11 amino acids. V lost 9 bases to trimming and J lost 5 bases, with 10 bases between them. Germline CDR1 and CDR2: MNHEY and SVGAGI. As DNA, the CDR3 is TGTGCCAGGGGAATTTTCGAGACCCAGTACTTC. Protein: CARGIFETQYF.

The rearrangement links TRBV7-8 to TRBJ2-1; TRBD2 might be the D (6 bases). Germline V gives CDR1 SGHVS, CDR2 FQNEAQ. This CDR3 contains 12 residues. Deletions cut 4 bases from V and 8 bases from J, with 9 bases between. The CDR3 here is CASSSGVDEQFF. Here the CDR3 DNA reads TGTGCCAGCAGCTCGGGGGTTGATGAGCAGTTCTTC.

CDR3 sequence: CASSQEGLAGNTDTQYF. In DNA form, the CDR3 reads TGCGCCAGCAGCCAAGAAGGCCTAGCGGGTAACACAGATACGCAGTATTTT. The chain joins TRBV4-1 to TRBJ2-3; 8 bases are shared with TRBD2. CDR3 size: 17 residues. Germline V gene lookup returns CDR1 MGHRA and CDR2 YSYEKL. Trimming took 0 bases from V and 2 from J; bases not matched to a gene: 7.

The chain's CDR3 is CASSELLSYEQYF. CDR3 sequence (DNA): TGTGCCAGCAGTGAACTCCTCTCCTACGAGCAGTACTTC. The chain couples TRBV6-1 to TRBJ2-7; no firm D call. The CDR3 totals 13 residues. Looked up from germline, CDR1 is MNHNS and CDR2 is SASEGT. Deletions cut 2 bases from V and 0 bases from J, with 5 bases between.

V and J are TRBV5-6 and TRBJ2-7; the D gene is possibly TRBD1 (6 bases). CDR1 and CDR2 from the germline V gene are SGHDT and YYEEEE. V lost 7 bases, J lost 1 base, and 9 bases lay in between. The length of the CDR3 is 12 residues. CDR3 loop: CASAQGSYEQYF. CDR3 coding DNA: TGTGCCAGCGCTCAGGGGTCCTACGAGCAGTACTTC.

A word on this clone: Different DNA sequences within this sample yield the same CDR3. This chain connects TRBV6-1 to TRBJ2-7; 8 bases align to TRBD2. CDR3 length: 14 residues. Trimming at V came to 3 bases and at J to 2 bases, leaving 3 bases not matched to a gene. Germline V gives CDR1 MNHNS, CDR2 SASEGT. CDR3 residues: CASSERGETYEQYF. The DNA of the CDR3 is TGTGCCAGCAGTGAGCGGGGGGAGACCTACGAGCAGTACTTC.

The rearrangement joins TRBV6-1 to TRBJ2-7, with 9 bases lining up with TRBD1. Per the germline V gene, CDR1 is MNHNS and CDR2 is SASEGT. This CDR3 contains 14 residues. V gave up 6 bases and J gave up 3 bases; unmatched junction bases: 6. CDR3 DNA: TGTGCCAGCAGCATGGACAGGGGTGGCTACGAGCAGTACTTC. Translation: CASSMDRGGYEQYF.

The rearrangement links TRBV19 to TRBJ2-1; possible D gene TRBD2, 5 bases. The CDR3 has 12 amino acids. Germline lookup yields CDR1 LNHDA and CDR2 SQIVND (reference sequence). Deletions cut 5 bases from V and 13 bases from J, with 15 bases between. The CDR3 reads CASSVSGLDQFF. CDR3 bases: TGTGCCAGTAGTGTATCGGGGTTGGACCAGTTCTTC.

Only one count was recorded for this clone. This sequence joins TRBV12-2 and TRBJ2-3; no check of the table's D call, TRBD2, against the DNA was made. TRBV12-2 is a documented pseudogene. The CDR3 is 19 amino acids. The DNA of the CDR3 is TGTGCAAGTCGCTTACTATCAACCCCCACTAGCGGTTTTAGAGATACGCAGTATTTT. The encoded protein is CASRLLSTPTSGFRDTQYF.

This sequence joins TRBV9 and TRBJ2-3; D uncertain. From germline, CDR1 is SGDLS and CDR2 YYNGEE. This CDR3 has 10 amino acids. Trimming pared 3 bases from V and 4 bases from J, leaving 0 bases between. The CDR3 sequence is CASSADTQYF. CDR3 sequence (DNA): TGTGCCAGCAGCGCAGATACGCAGTATTTT.

The J gene is TRBJ2-5, the V gene TRBV27, with D perhaps given as TRBD1 or TRBD2 (5 bases each). V was trimmed by 4 bases and J by 7 bases, leaving 16 bases between them. The length of the CDR3 is 14 residues. Germline V CDR1 and CDR2: MNHEY, SMNVEV (reference sequence). CDR3 bases: TGTGCCAGCAGTTCGGGACCTGATCCAGGGACCCAGTACTTC. It translates to CASSSGPDPGTQYF.

The V gene is TRBV27, the J gene TRBJ1-5; D call uncertain. CDR3 size: 14 residues. CDR1 and CDR2 (germline): MNHEY, SMNVEV (reference sequence). V lost 3 bases, J lost 3 bases, and 9 bases lay in between. CDR3 loop: CASSLGRYNQPQHF. For the CDR3, the DNA is TGTGCCAGCAGTTTGGGCAGGTACAATCAGCCCCAGCATTTT.

J is TRBJ2-6 and V is TRBV6-4; no definite D call. CDR3 length: 16 residues. Trimming removed 3 bases from V and 0 bases from J, with 9 bases in between. Germline V gives CDR1 MRHNA, CDR2 SNTAGT. The CDR3 DNA reads TGTGCCAGCAGTGAAGATTTTTTCTCTGGGGCCAACGTCCTGACTTTC. Amino acid sequence: CASSEDFFSGANVLTF.